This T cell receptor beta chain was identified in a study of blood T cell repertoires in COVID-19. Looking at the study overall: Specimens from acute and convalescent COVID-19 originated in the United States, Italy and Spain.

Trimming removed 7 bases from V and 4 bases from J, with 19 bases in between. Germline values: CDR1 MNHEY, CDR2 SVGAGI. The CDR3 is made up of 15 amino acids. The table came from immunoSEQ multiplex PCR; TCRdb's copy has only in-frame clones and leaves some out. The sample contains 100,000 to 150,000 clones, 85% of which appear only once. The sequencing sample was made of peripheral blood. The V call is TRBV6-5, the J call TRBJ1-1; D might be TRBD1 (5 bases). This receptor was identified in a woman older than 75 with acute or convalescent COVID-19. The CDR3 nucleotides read TGTGCCAGCATAACCTCACGGGGGTTCGGCACTGAAGCTTTCTTT. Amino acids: CASITSRGFGTEAFF.